This is a list of T cell receptor beta chains from one sample in a study of memory CD4+ T cells and cytomegalovirus serostatus. The assay was immunoSEQ multiplex PCR, and TCRdb's table has in-frame clones only and misses some. The data show 61,000 or so clones, around three quarters seen once. The sample taken for sequencing was memory CD4+ T cells from blood. The origin of the receptors is an adult in good health and CMV-seronegative. Some clones in this sample may be carry-over from other donors' samples. Both conserved end residues are part of each CDR3. D genes are given only for firm matches. Size is stated for part of the rows, as once, few or many counts, or as a class when the clone is expanded.

clone size: NA; V gene: TRBV28; J gene: TRBJ2-7; D gene: NA; CDR3 protein: CASSPPTANYEQYF; CDR3 DNA: TGTGCCAGCAGTCCACCTACCGCCAACTACGAGCAGTACTTC
clone size: NA; V gene: TRBV30; J gene: TRBJ2-7; D gene: NA; CDR3 protein: CAWNPKHYRFSYEQYF; CDR3 DNA: TGTGCCTGGAACCCGAAACATTACCGTTTCTCCTACGAGCAGTACTTC
clone size: NA; V gene: TRBV19; J gene: TRBJ2-3; D gene: TRBD1; CDR3 protein: CASRLRQGDTDTQYF; CDR3 DNA: TGTGCCAGTAGGCTGAGACAGGGGGACACAGATACGCAGTATTTT
clone size: NA; V gene: TRBV11-3; J gene: TRBJ2-1; D gene: NA; CDR3 protein: CASSQEDNEQFF; CDR3 DNA: TGTGCCAGCAGCCAGGAGGACAATGAGCAGTTCTTC
clone size: NA; V gene: TRBV25-1; J gene: TRBJ2-5; D gene: TRBD1; CDR3 protein: CASSNNRGVTTQYF; CDR3 DNA: TGTGCCAGCAGTAATAACAGGGGGGTCACGACCCAGTACTTC
clone size: once; V gene: TRBV18; J gene: TRBJ2-7; D gene: TRBD2; CDR3 protein: CASSPQDTSGSGGQYF; CDR3 DNA: TGTGCCAGCTCACCCCAGGATACTAGCGGCTCCGGAGGGCAGTACTTC
clone size: NA; V gene: TRBV13; J gene: TRBJ2-1; D gene: TRBD2; CDR3 protein: CASKGGTGLAYNEQFF; CDR3 DNA: TGTGCCAGCAAAGGCGGCACGGGACTAGCCTACAATGAGCAGTTCTTC
clone size: NA; V gene: TRBV28; J gene: TRBJ2-3; D gene: TRBD2; CDR3 protein: CASSLPLAGRTDTQYF; CDR3 DNA: TGTGCCAGCAGTTTACCACTAGCGGGAAGGACAGATACGCAGTATTTT
clone size: NA; V gene: TRBV6-5; J gene: TRBJ1-1; D gene: NA; CDR3 protein: CASSYIDRQNTEAFF; CDR3 DNA: TGTGCCAGCAGTTACATCGACAGGCAGAACACTGAAGCTTTCTTT
clone size: NA; V gene: TRBV5-1; J gene: TRBJ2-1; D gene: NA; CDR3 protein: CASSLAFSLNEQFF; CDR3 DNA: TGCGCCAGCAGCTTGGCATTCAGTCTCAATGAGCAGTTCTTC
clone size: NA; V gene: TRBV4-3; J gene: TRBJ1-5; D gene: TRBD1; CDR3 protein: CASSHTTGDNQPQHF; CDR3 DNA: TGCGCCAGCAGCCATACGACAGGGGACAATCAGCCCCAGCATTTT
clone size: NA; V gene: TRBV9; J gene: TRBJ2-5; D gene: NA; CDR3 protein: CASSGGDAETQYF; CDR3 DNA: TGTGCCAGCAGCGGGGGCGACGCGGAGACCCAGTACTTC
clone size: NA; V gene: TRBV5-1; J gene: TRBJ2-5; D gene: NA; CDR3 protein: CASSLEGETQYF; CDR3 DNA: TGCGCCAGCAGCTTGGAGGGGGAGACCCAGTACTTC
clone size: once; V gene: TRBV6-1; J gene: TRBJ1-1; D gene: TRBD1; CDR3 protein: CASSEQTGGGNTEAFF; CDR3 DNA: TGTGCCAGCAGTGAACAGACAGGGGGGGGAAACACTGAAGCTTTCTTT
clone size: NA; V gene: TRBV7-2; J gene: TRBJ1-2; D gene: NA; CDR3 protein: CASSQRDLTGYTF; CDR3 DNA: TGTGCCAGCAGCCAGAGGGACCTAACGGGCTACACCTTC
clone size: NA; V gene: TRBV6-1; J gene: TRBJ1-6; D gene: TRBD1; CDR3 protein: CASSYNTGDNSPLHF; CDR3 DNA: TGTGCCAGCAGCTATAACACAGGGGATAATTCACCCCTCCACTTT
clone size: NA; V gene: TRBV4-3; J gene: TRBJ2-3; D gene: NA; CDR3 protein: CASSQGVGTDTQYF; CDR3 DNA: TGCGCCAGCAGCCAAGGGGTGGGCACAGATACGCAGTATTTT
clone size: NA; V gene: TRBV10-3; J gene: TRBJ2-1; D gene: TRBD2; CDR3 protein: CAISEFMSGGGNEQFF; CDR3 DNA: TGTGCCATCAGTGAGTTTATGAGCGGGGGAGGCAATGAGCAGTTCTTC
clone size: NA; V gene: TRBV7-8; J gene: TRBJ1-6; D gene: NA; CDR3 protein: CASSLLGRGLASYNSPLHF; CDR3 DNA: TGTGCCAGCAGCTTATTGGGGCGGGGGTTGGCATCCTATAATTCACCCCTCCACTTT
clone size: NA; V gene: TRBV13; J gene: TRBJ2-7; D gene: NA; CDR3 protein: CASRYPGTPEQYF; CDR3 DNA: TGTGCCAGCAGGTATCCAGGGACCCCCGAGCAGTACTTC
clone size: few; V gene: TRBV27; J gene: TRBJ2-7; D gene: NA; CDR3 protein: CASSPQGPNYEQYF; CDR3 DNA: TGTGCCAGCAGTCCACAGGGTCCTAACTACGAGCAGTACTTC
clone size: NA; V gene: TRBV28; J gene: TRBJ2-1; D gene: TRBD2; CDR3 protein: CASKTSGTRNEQFF; CDR3 DNA: TGTGCCAGCAAGACTTCCGGGACTAGGAATGAGCAGTTCTTC
clone size: NA; V gene: TRBV9; J gene: TRBJ1-2; D gene: NA; CDR3 protein: CASTWGGLNYGYTF; CDR3 DNA: TGTGCCAGCACCTGGGGAGGATTAAATTATGGCTACACCTTC
clone size: NA; V gene: TRBV7-9; J gene: TRBJ2-3; D gene: NA; CDR3 protein: CASSLAGWSGPKRTDTQYF; CDR3 DNA: TGTGCCAGCAGCTTAGCGGGGTGGTCTGGACCAAAGAGGACAGATACGCAGTATTTT
clone size: NA; V gene: TRBV10-3; J gene: TRBJ1-2; D gene: NA; CDR3 protein: CAISNLLRGGYTF; CDR3 DNA: TGTGCCATCAGCAATCTACTGAGGGGTGGCTACACCTTC
clone size: NA; V gene: TRBV18; J gene: TRBJ2-2; D gene: NA; CDR3 protein: CASSFANTGELFF; CDR3 DNA: TGTGCCAGCTCTTTCGCGAACACCGGGGAGCTGTTTTTT
clone size: NA; V gene: TRBV7-2; J gene: TRBJ1-1; D gene: NA; CDR3 protein: CASSLFRSGGNTEAFF; CDR3 DNA: TGTGCCAGCAGCTTATTTCGGTCCGGCGGAAACACTGAAGCTTTCTTT
clone size: NA; V gene: TRBV18; J gene: TRBJ2-3; D gene: TRBD1; CDR3 protein: CASSPGQSTDTQYF; CDR3 DNA: TGTGCCAGCTCACCGGGACAGAGCACAGATACGCAGTATTTT
clone size: NA; V gene: TRBV30; J gene: TRBJ2-2; D gene: NA; CDR3 protein: CAWNKAGELFF; CDR3 DNA: TGTGCCTGGAATAAGGCCGGGGAGCTGTTTTTT
clone size: once; V gene: TRBV27; J gene: TRBJ2-1; D gene: TRBD2; CDR3 protein: CATSTSGVNEQFF; CDR3 DNA: TGTGCCACCTCGACTAGCGGGGTTAATGAGCAGTTCTTC
clone size: few; V gene: TRBV2; J gene: TRBJ1-2; D gene: TRBD1; CDR3 protein: CASRGGQGSYGYTF; CDR3 DNA: TGTGCCAGCAGAGGGGGACAGGGAAGCTATGGCTACACCTTC
clone size: few; V gene: TRBV1; J gene: TRBJ2-3; D gene: NA; CDR3 protein: CTSSQGCQRGDSASTDTQYF; CDR3 DNA: TGCACCAGCAGCCAAGGGTGCCAGCGGGGGGACTCCGCTAGCACAGATACGCAGTATTTT
clone size: NA; V gene: TRBV9; J gene: TRBJ2-5; D gene: NA; CDR3 protein: CASSLRGQETQYF; CDR3 DNA: TGTGCCAGCAGCCTCAGGGGCCAAGAGACCCAGTACTTC
clone size: NA; V gene: TRBV28; J gene: TRBJ1-2; D gene: NA; CDR3 protein: CASRKPDGQYGYTF; CDR3 DNA: TGTGCCAGCAGGAAACCCGACGGACAGTATGGCTACACCTTC
clone size: NA; V gene: TRBV7-2; J gene: TRBJ1-1; D gene: NA; CDR3 protein: CASSQQGRTEAFF; CDR3 DNA: TGTGCCAGCAGCCAACAGGGTAGAACTGAAGCTTTCTTT
clone size: NA; V gene: TRBV7-2; J gene: TRBJ2-1; D gene: NA; CDR3 protein: CASSSVGPWSNEQFF; CDR3 DNA: TGTGCCAGCAGCTCCGTGGGTCCCTGGAGCAATGAGCAGTTCTTC
clone size: NA; V gene: TRBV5-1; J gene: TRBJ2-2; D gene: NA; CDR3 protein: CASSLSYPGELFF; CDR3 DNA: TGCGCCAGCAGCTTGTCCTACCCCGGGGAGCTGTTTTTT
clone size: NA; V gene: TRBV18; J gene: TRBJ2-3; D gene: NA; CDR3 protein: CASSPIPARASTDTQYF; CDR3 DNA: TGTGCCAGCTCACCTATTCCAGCCAGAGCTAGCACAGATACGCAGTATTTT
clone size: NA; V gene: TRBV7-2; J gene: TRBJ1-2; D gene: TRBD1; CDR3 protein: CASSRDRGSYGYTF; CDR3 DNA: TGTGCCAGCAGCAGAGACAGGGGAAGCTATGGCTACACCTTC
clone size: NA; V gene: TRBV5-4; J gene: TRBJ1-2; D gene: NA; CDR3 protein: CASSLDWAGADSYGYTF; CDR3 DNA: TGTGCCAGCAGCTTGGATTGGGCAGGGGCCGATAGCTATGGCTACACCTTC
clone size: NA; V gene: TRBV4-2; J gene: TRBJ2-1; D gene: TRBD2; CDR3 protein: CASSQGGLAGVYNEQFF; CDR3 DNA: TGTGCCAGCAGCCAAGGGGGCCTAGCGGGAGTATACAATGAGCAGTTCTTC
clone size: once; V gene: TRBV6-5; J gene: TRBJ1-1; D gene: NA; CDR3 protein: CASSYIFGGTEAFF; CDR3 DNA: TGTGCCAGCAGTTACATATTTGGGGGTACTGAAGCTTTCTTT
clone size: NA; V gene: TRBV11-3; J gene: TRBJ2-5; D gene: NA; CDR3 protein: CASSSGSETQYF; CDR3 DNA: TGTGCCAGCAGCTCAGGGTCAGAGACCCAGTACTTC
clone size: NA; V gene: TRBV28; J gene: TRBJ1-5; D gene: NA; CDR3 protein: CASRDEHPNQPQHF; CDR3 DNA: TGTGCCAGCAGGGACGAACACCCCAATCAGCCCCAGCATTTT
clone size: NA; V gene: TRBV19; J gene: TRBJ2-7; D gene: NA; CDR3 protein: CASSSAGPPRDYEQYF; CDR3 DNA: TGTGCCAGTAGTTCGGCGGGGCCCCCTCGGGATTACGAGCAGTACTTC
clone size: NA; V gene: TRBV6-5; J gene: TRBJ2-5; D gene: NA; CDR3 protein: CASSYSTSSFSGTQYF; CDR3 DNA: TGTGCCAGCAGTTACTCGACTTCCTCATTCAGCGGGACCCAGTACTTC
clone size: NA; V gene: TRBV9; J gene: TRBJ2-7; D gene: TRBD2; CDR3 protein: CASSGGTGGAYEQYF; CDR3 DNA: TGTGCCAGCAGCGGGGGGACGGGAGGGGCCTACGAGCAGTACTTC
clone size: NA; V gene: TRBV6-5; J gene: TRBJ2-7; D gene: TRBD1; CDR3 protein: CASSSRIRTGNYEQYF; CDR3 DNA: TGTGCCAGCAGTTCCAGGATAAGGACAGGTAACTACGAGCAGTACTTC
clone size: NA; V gene: TRBV28; J gene: TRBJ1-2; D gene: NA; CDR3 protein: CASSPAQGGGRGGYTF; CDR3 DNA: TGTGCCAGCAGTCCTGCTCAGGGAGGCGGACGTGGGGGCTACACCTTC
clone size: NA; V gene: TRBV7-9; J gene: TRBJ1-6; D gene: NA; CDR3 protein: CASSRGGDSPLHF; CDR3 DNA: TGTGCCAGCAGCCGAGGGGGTGATTCACCCCTCCACTTT
clone size: NA; V gene: TRBV2; J gene: TRBJ2-1; D gene: TRBD1; CDR3 protein: CASSNSRTGLSGNEQFF; CDR3 DNA: TGTGCCAGCAGTAACTCCCGGACAGGGTTGTCAGGGAATGAGCAGTTCTTC
clone size: NA; V gene: TRBV18; J gene: TRBJ1-5; D gene: TRBD1; CDR3 protein: CASSPPETGEHQPQHF; CDR3 DNA: TGTGCCAGCTCACCACCGGAGACAGGGGAGCATCAGCCCCAGCATTTT
clone size: NA; V gene: TRBV30; J gene: TRBJ2-7; D gene: TRBD2; CDR3 protein: CAWSHGGRLYEQYF; CDR3 DNA: TGTGCCTGGAGCCACGGCGGGAGGCTATACGAGCAGTACTTC
clone size: NA; V gene: TRBV6-5; J gene: TRBJ1-2; D gene: NA; CDR3 protein: CASAAGRTYGYTF; CDR3 DNA: TGTGCCAGCGCGGCTGGACGGACCTATGGCTACACCTTC
clone size: NA; V gene: TRBV28; J gene: TRBJ1-2; D gene: NA; CDR3 protein: CASSLNLYGYTF; CDR3 DNA: TGTGCCAGCAGTTTAAACCTCTATGGCTACACCTTC
clone size: NA; V gene: TRBV7-2; J gene: TRBJ2-1; D gene: NA; CDR3 protein: CASSFLAGVYNEQFF; CDR3 DNA: TGTGCCAGCAGCTTTCTGGCAGGGGTTTACAATGAGCAGTTCTTC
clone size: once; V gene: TRBV11-2; J gene: TRBJ2-7; D gene: NA; CDR3 protein: CASSPQAGVYEQYF; CDR3 DNA: TGTGCCAGCAGCCCCCAGGCCGGGGTGTACGAGCAGTACTTC
clone size: NA; V gene: TRBV18; J gene: TRBJ2-7; D gene: NA; CDR3 protein: CASSPAAQYEQYF; CDR3 DNA: TGTGCCAGCTCACCAGCGGCACAGTACGAGCAGTACTTC
clone size: few; V gene: TRBV27; J gene: TRBJ1-4; D gene: TRBD1; CDR3 protein: CASSPRTGSWRATNEKLFF; CDR3 DNA: TGTGCCAGCAGTCCAAGGACAGGGTCGTGGAGGGCAACTAATGAAAAACTGTTTTTT